These 26 T cell receptor beta chains originate from one sample sequenced in a study of identical twins. In TCRdb, the 5' RACE reads were re-called with MiXCR into one record per CDR3 protein. The sample carries around 1.7 million distinct CDR3 sequences, under 35% recorded once. Input material: cord blood. Every receptor here comes from a newborn girl in good health.

This clonotype was counted many times. This sequence joins TRBV2 and TRBJ2-7; D not certain. Germline V gene sequence: CDR1 SNHLY, CDR2 FYNNEI. V was clipped by 3 bases and J by 2 bases, with 8 bases between them. The CDR3 runs to 13 residues. This chain's CDR3 is CASSDPRAYEQYF. Here the CDR3 DNA reads TGTGCCAGCAGTGACCCACGAGCCTACGAGCAGTACTTC.

This clonotype was observed a few times. This rearrangement joins TRBV9 to TRBJ2-3, with 8 bases identical to TRBD2. There are 15 residues in the CDR3. CDR1 and CDR2 (germline): SGDLS, YYNGEE. V lost 3 bases and J lost 0; bases outside the gene matches: 3. CDR3 amino acids: CASSASGPSTDTQYF. In nucleotides, the CDR3 is TGTGCCAGCAGCGCTAGCGGGCCTAGCACAGATACGCAGTATTTT.

Notes on this clonotype: The junction departs from germline at one end; a sequencing error may be responsible. The chain uses TRBV20-1 and TRBJ2-7, with D perhaps matching TRBD2 (5 bases). This CDR3 is built from 15 residues. Germline assignment: CDR1 DFQATT and CDR2 SNEGSKA (reference sequence). The DNA of the CDR3 is TGCAGTGATAGAGGGTTAGCGTTAATGCCCTACGAGCAGTACTTC. It is translated as CSDRGLALMPYEQYF.

The rearrangement joins TRBV5-1 to TRBJ2-1, with 7 nucleotides matching TRBD1. The CDR3 consists of 14 residues. Germline V lookup: CDR1 SGHRS, CDR2 YFSETQ. V shed 6 bases, J shed 7 bases, and the junction held 10 bases outside the gene matches. The CDR3 reads CASTRQGKGNEQFF. The CDR3 coding sequence is TGCGCCAGCACGAGACAGGGAAAAGGGAATGAGCAGTTCTTC.

This clonotype was detected a few times. The chain uses TRBV20-1 and TRBJ1-5, with 7 bases aligning to TRBD1. J was trimmed by 0 bases and V by 6 bases; bases with no gene match: 8. CDR1 is DFQATT, CDR2 SNEGSKA, per germline (reference sequence). The CDR3 is 15 amino acids. The CDR3 DNA sequence: TGCAGTGCGCCTAAGGGACAGCATAGCAATCAGCCCCAGCATTTT. It codes for CSAPKGQHSNQPQHF.

The chain is built from TRBV12-3 or TRBV12-4 and TRBJ1-2; D gene ambiguous. The CDR3 has 13 residues. Trimming left V 2 bases short and J 5 bases short, with 9 bases between. The CDR3 loop reads CASSLSREYGYTF. The CDR3 coding sequence is TGTGCCAGCAGTTTATCCCGAGAGTATGGCTACACCTTC.

This clonotype showed up just a few times. The chain combines TRBV28 with TRBJ2-7; maybe TRBD1 (6 bases). The CDR3 consists of 14 residues. V lost 5 bases and J lost 3, with 14 bases in between. Germline values: CDR1 MDHEN, CDR2 SYDVKM. The chain's CDR3 is CASSIPGHYYEQYF. The DNA of the CDR3 is TGTGCCAGCAGTATCCCGGGACACTACTACGAGCAGTACTTC.

This clonotype has more than one count but fewer than ten. This chain uses TRBV5-1 with TRBJ2-1; D remains unclear. The DNA end lines up better with TRBJ2-7; the J call may be wrong. The CDR3 runs to 14 residues. CDR1 SGHRS and CDR2 YFSETQ come from the germline V gene. CDR3 in DNA: TGCGCCAGCAGCTTGGGGGTGTCCTACAATGAGCAGTACTTC. It is translated as CASSLGVSYNEQYF.

J is TRBJ2-1 and V is TRBV20-1; no firm D call. Trimming cost V 0 bases and J 0 bases, with 9 bases left between them. Germline V gene sequence: CDR1 DFQATT, CDR2 SNEGSKA (reference sequence). There are 15 residues in the CDR3. The CDR3 DNA sequence: TGCAGTGCTAGAGATTACCAGATCTCCTACAATGAGCAGTTCTTC. Residues: CSARDYQISYNEQFF.

This chain joins TRBV2 and TRBJ2-7; 13 bases map to TRBD2. After removal of 0 bases from V and 6 bases from J, the junction contained 26 bases not matched to a gene. The length of the CDR3 is 23 residues. Germline loops: CDR1 SNHLY, CDR2 FYNNEI. CDR3 nucleotides: TGTGCCAGCAGTGAAGCCTACTGCTACTCAGGGACTAGCGGGGCCACCACTCTTTGCGAGCAGTACTTC. Translating gives CASSEAYCYSGTSGATTLCEQYF.

This chain joins TRBV4-1 and TRBJ1-2; 9 bases align to TRBD1. CDR1 is MGHRA and CDR2 is YSYEKL in the germline V gene. This CDR3 has 16 residues. Losses at the gene ends were 8 bases for V and 4 bases for J; bases not matched to a gene: 14. The CDR3: CASRGLGQGPGYGYTF. In nucleotides, the CDR3 is TGCGCCAGCCGAGGGCTCGGACAGGGGCCAGGCTATGGCTACACCTTC.

Written as DNA, the CDR3 is TGTGCCAGCAGCAAAGCAGGGGGCAACACTGAAGCTTTCTTT. Translating it yields CASSKAGGNTEAFF. The V call is TRBV21-1, the J call TRBJ1-1; the DNA was not compared with TRBD1, the D call given in the table. TRBV21-1 is a pseudogene locus. The CDR3 runs 14 residues.

This chain connects TRBV7-2 to TRBJ2-1; 8 nucleotides line up with TRBD2. CDR1 is SGHTA and CDR2 is FQGNSA in the germline V gene. This CDR3 has 16 residues. The ends lost 3 bases at V and 0 bases at J; junction bases unmatched: 4. This CDR3 reads CASSFSGASSYNEQFF. The CDR3 bases are TGTGCCAGCAGCTTTAGCGGGGCCTCCTCCTACAATGAGCAGTTCTTC.

In its sample, this clonotype was seen a few times. The rearrangement joins TRBV20-1 to TRBJ2-3; TRBD2 matches 8 bases. The CDR3 contains 15 residues. Germline V lookup: CDR1 DFQATT, CDR2 SNEGSKA (reference sequence). V lost 6 bases to trimming and J lost 0 bases; unmatched junction nucleotides: 8. CDR3 sequence reads: CSAPTGLVSTDTQYF. The CDR3 nucleotides are TGCAGTGCCCCAACGGGACTAGTGAGCACAGATACGCAGTATTTT.

This clonotype was counted at least ten times. The V gene is TRBV12-3 or TRBV12-4, the J gene TRBJ2-2, with 7 bases fitting TRBD2. The CDR3 is 13 amino acids. V trimming: 3 bases; J trimming: 6 bases; junction bases outside the gene matches: 1. The CDR3 loop reads CASSFGGAGELFF. The DNA of the CDR3 is TGTGCCAGCAGTTTTGGGGGGGCCGGGGAGCTGTTTTTT.

On this clonotype itself: This could be a read error, since a much larger clone is one nucleotide away. CDR3 in DNA: TGTGCCAGCAGCTTAGACTCTAGCGCTCCCTACAATGAGCAGTTCTTC. Translated, it gives CASSLDSSAPYNEQFF. V gene TRBV7-2 combines with J gene TRBJ2-1; the D gene is possibly TRBD2 (6 bases). From germline, CDR1 is SGHTA and CDR2 FQGNSA. The CDR3 extends over 16 amino acids. The V end lost 1 base, the J end lost 2 bases, and 12 bases lay between the germline ends.

The chain couples TRBV20-1 to TRBJ1-2; 7 bases map to TRBD1. This CDR3 is 12 amino acids long. With 6 bases clipped from V and 8 bases from J, the junction kept 9 bases outside the gene matches. Germline values: CDR1 DFQATT, CDR2 SNEGSKA (reference sequence). The CDR3 sequence: CSAQGQPRGYTF. CDR3 sequence (DNA): TGCAGTGCGCAGGGACAGCCACGGGGCTACACCTTC.

The V and J genes are TRBV19 and TRBJ1-6; tentatively, D is TRBD1 (6 bases). Trimming stripped 4 bases from V and 4 bases from J, with 11 bases between. CDR1 and CDR2 from the germline V gene are LNHDA and SQIVND (reference sequence). The CDR3 has 15 amino acids. The CDR3 sequence: CASSTTRGYNSPLHF. CDR3 sequence (DNA): TGTGCCAGTAGTACCACCAGGGGTTATAATTCACCCCTCCACTTT. Drawing the rest from reference TRBV19 and TRBJ1-6, the complete variable domain is DGGITQSPKYLFRKEGQNVTLSCEQNLNHDAMYWYRQDPGQGLRLIYYSQIVNDFQKGDIAEGYSVSREKKESFPLTVTSAQKNPTAFYLCASSTTRGYNSPLHFGNGTRLTVT.

This sequence joins TRBV7-2 and TRBJ2-3, with 12 bases lining up with TRBD2. Trimming at V came to 1 base and at J to 1 base, leaving 6 bases not matched to a gene. CDR1 is SGHTA and CDR2 is FQGNSA in the germline V gene. The CDR3 is 18 residues long. CDR3 region: CASSLVRASGGGTDTQYF. DNA of the CDR3: TGTGCCAGCAGCTTAGTTAGGGCTAGCGGGGGGGGCACAGATACGCAGTATTTT.

The chain has TRBV18 and TRBJ1-1, with a tentative D call TRBD1 (5 bases). The CDR3 extends over 16 amino acids. Between the trimmed V and J ends, which lost 3 bases and 0 bases, there was a span of 14 bases. The germline gives CDR1 KGHSH, CDR2 LQKENI. CDR3 region: CASSPLRQRMNTEAFF. The CDR3 DNA reads TGTGCCAGCTCACCCCTTCGACAGAGAATGAACACTGAAGCTTTCTTT.

This clonotype has just one count. A much larger clone lies one base from this, so it may be a read error. The rearrangement links TRBV28 to TRBJ2-7; TRBD2 might be the D (5 bases). V gave up 1 base and J gave up 7 bases, with 11 bases separating them. The length of the CDR3 is 13 residues. Germline V gives CDR1 MDHEN, CDR2 SYDVKM. CDR3 DNA: TGTGCCAGCAGTTTATTTCCGGGGAATGAGCAGTACTTC. Protein product: CASSLFPGNEQYF.

This clonotype was counted only a few times. This chain joins TRBV12-3 or TRBV12-4 and TRBJ2-1; D is uncertain. The DNA end favors TRBJ2-7, so the J call may be wrong. The length of the CDR3 is 14 residues. The CDR3 DNA is TGTGCCAGCAGTTTAGAGAGCCGCTACAATGAGCAGTACTTC. Amino acid sequence: CASSLESRYNEQYF.

The rearrangement joins TRBV21-1 to TRBJ2-2; TRBD1 is the table's D call, not checked against the DNA. TRBV21-1 is a pseudogene locus. This CDR3 comprises 13 residues. The CDR3 sequence: CAPGKTNTGELFF. Here the CDR3 DNA reads TGTGCCCCGGGGAAGACAAACACCGGGGAGCTGTTTTTT.

V gene TRBV20-1 combines with J gene TRBJ2-7; 8 bases match TRBD1. The V segment lost 6 bases and the J segment 1 base; nucleotides outside the gene matches: 8. This CDR3 has 14 amino acids. The germline V gene has CDR1 DFQATT and CDR2 SNEGSKA (reference sequence). The CDR3 protein is CSADRGTGSYEQYF. The CDR3 DNA is TGCAGTGCCGACCGGGGGACAGGATCCTACGAGCAGTACTTC.

The J gene is TRBJ2-3, the V gene TRBV4-1; no clear D. The germline CDR1 and CDR2 sequences are MGHRA and YSYEKL. The V end was cut by 2 bases, the J end by 4 bases, with 10 bases between. The CDR3 loop spans 14 amino acids. The chain's CDR3 is CASSQFLPSDTQYF. CDR3 in DNA: TGCGCCAGCAGCCAATTCCTACCTTCAGATACGCAGTATTTT.

A remark on this clonotype: With a much larger clone just one base away, this may be a read error. V is TRBV29-1 and J is TRBJ1-2, with D hard to call. Germline V lookup: CDR1 SQVTM, CDR2 ANQGSEA. The CDR3 runs 14 residues. Deletions cut 0 bases from V and 4 bases from J, with 12 bases between. Here the CDR3 DNA reads TGCAGCGTTGAAGATCCGGCCTTTAGCTATGGCTACACCTTC. It specifies CSVEDPAFSYGYTF.